This T cell receptor beta chain was retrieved from a study of CD8 T cells in cerebrospinal fluid in Alzheimer's disease. This CDR3 is built from 20 residues. Germline values: CDR1 SEHNR, CDR2 FQNEAQ (reference sequence). By frequency, this clonotype registers hyperexpanded. Each CDR3 protein gets one entry in TCRdb, which reprocessed the 10x single-cell sequencing reads and gives no DNA. This sample's table has some 1,200 distinct CDR3 sequences. The chain joins TRBV7-9 to TRBJ2-7; TCRdb's D gene call, TRBD1, goes unchecked for lack of DNA. This TCR derives from a human donor with Parkinson's disease. The sample consisted of cerebrospinal fluid. The CDR3 sequence: CASSLAIRVGGDTLGYEQYF.